This T cell receptor beta chain originates from a study of CD8+ T cells in alopecia areata. Overall study: Severity scores in treated patients reflected the percentage of scalp affected. Overall study findings and caveats: Tofacitinib significantly reduced both scalp clonality and expanded CD8+ clones among the top 100. Lesional tissue from the scalp (especially in alopecia totalis/universalis) showed higher clonality than normal scalp.

Concerning this clone itself: Its antigen is still unknown.

TCR sequencing used cDNA made by reverse transcription of extracted RNA. The data were produced by immunoSEQ multiplex PCR, yet TCRdb's version contains in-frame clones alone and is incomplete. This table holds 95,000 to 100,000 clones, 55% to 75% found once. The treatment is: oral pan-JAK inhibitor, 5-10 mg twice daily. J was trimmed by 6 bases and V by 1 base; bases with no gene match: 3. Germline assignment: CDR1 MNHNS and CDR2 SASEGT. CDR3 length equals 15 residues. The input for sequencing was CD8+ T cells sorted from blood, taken at approximately week 56, from a patient treated with tofacitinib. This clonotype was obtained from a human donor with alopecia areata. The chain combines TRBV6-1 with TRBJ2-3; 11 nucleotides align to TRBD2. CDR3 nucleotide sequence: TGTGCCAGCAGTGAAGTAGCGGGGGGGGTGGATACGCAGTATTTT. It yields the protein CASSEVAGGVDTQYF.